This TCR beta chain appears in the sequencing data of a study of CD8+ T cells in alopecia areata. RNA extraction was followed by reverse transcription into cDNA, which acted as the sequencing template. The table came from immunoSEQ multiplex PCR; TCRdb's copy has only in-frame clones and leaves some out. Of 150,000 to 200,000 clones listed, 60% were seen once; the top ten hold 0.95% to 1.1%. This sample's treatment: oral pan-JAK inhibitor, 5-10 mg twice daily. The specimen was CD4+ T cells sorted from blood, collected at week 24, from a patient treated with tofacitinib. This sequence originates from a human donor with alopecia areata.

CDR3 loop: CASSLQGTTDTQYF. CDR3 coding DNA: TGCGCCAGCAGCTTACAGGGGACCACAGATACGCAGTATTTT. The rearrangement links TRBV5-1 to TRBJ2-3, with TRBD1 identical over 7 bases. V shed 2 bases, J shed 2 bases, and the junction held 2 bases outside the gene matches. This CDR3 contains 14 residues. Per germline, CDR1 SGHRS and CDR2 YFSETQ.